The 2 T cell receptor beta chains below all came from one sample that was sequenced in a study of T-cell reconstitution after alpha-beta-depleted transplantation in children. Unique molecular identifiers were used to barcode this TCRbeta library. Via MiXCR, TCRdb re-called the PCR reads, giving one row per CDR3 protein. The sample includes under 250,000 distinct CDR3 sequences, approximately 7% of them seen just once. Sample: PBMCs, taken before TCRalphabeta/CD19-depleted stem cell transplant. The receptors come from a boy aged 2 to 9 with acute lymphoblastic leukemia, due to receive a stem cell transplant.

This clonotype was observed many times. This chain connects TRBV5-1 to TRBJ1-1; D not resolved. There are 12 residues in the CDR3. Per the germline V gene, CDR1 is SGHRS and CDR2 is YFSETQ. Trimming shortened V by 0 bases and J by 14 bases, and 14 bases separated the two germline ends. The CDR3 coding sequence is TGCGCCAGCAGCTTGGGTTCTCGTCGGTCCTTCTTT. Translating gives CASSLGSRRSFF.

This clonotype occurred many times. V is TRBV7-9 and J is TRBJ2-5; no firm D call. Trimming took off 5 bases at V and 9 bases at J, with 10 bases between the two ends. The CDR3 spans 11 residues. The germline V gene encodes CDR1 SEHNR and CDR2 FQNEAQ (reference sequence). The CDR3 is CASSESRAQYF. DNA for the CDR3: TGTGCCAGCAGCGAATCACGGGCCCAGTACTTC.